Each of the 27 T cell receptor beta chains below was sequenced from the same sample in a study of tumor-infiltrating lymphocytes in localized non-small cell lung cancer. The method was immunoSEQ multiplex PCR; TCRdb's version includes in-frame clones alone and lacks a portion of them. The sample has 17,000 or so clones; under 80% are singletons. The sample was lung tumor tissue. All receptors come from a human donor with non-small cell lung cancer.

This rearrangement joins TRBV5-1 to TRBJ2-7, with D unclear. This CDR3 has 15 amino acids. Germline V gene sequence: CDR1 SGHRS, CDR2 YFSETQ. V lost 0 bases and J 5 bases, leaving 15 bases between the germline ends. DNA for the CDR3: TGCGCCAGCAGCTTGGAGGTCCGGTCCTGGGACGAGCAGTACTTC. It yields the protein CASSLEVRSWDEQYF.

The V call is TRBV14, the J call TRBJ2-1, with D unclear. This CDR3 has 13 residues. The germline gives CDR1 SGHDN, CDR2 FVKESK. The V end lost 4 bases, the J end lost 4 bases, and 8 bases lay between the germline ends. The CDR3 here is CASSLRLYNEQFF. The CDR3 DNA sequence: TGTGCCAGCAGCCTTCGACTGTACAATGAGCAGTTCTTC.

This clone qualifies as medium-sized. The V and J genes are TRBV7-8 and TRBJ1-2; 8 bases fit TRBD1. From germline, CDR1 is SGHVS and CDR2 FQNEAQ. The CDR3 sequence is 15 residues long. The V segment lost 4 bases and the J segment 8 bases; nucleotides outside the gene matches: 12. CDR3 DNA: TGTGCCAGCAGCTCCGCCAACAGGGGGTCTCGGGGCTACACCTTC. This translates into CASSSANRGSRGYTF.

V and J are TRBV5-4 and TRBJ2-1; D not certain. Trimming left V 0 bases short and J 0 bases short, with 13 bases between. The CDR3 has 17 residues. Germline loops: CDR1 SGHNT, CDR2 YYREEE (reference sequence). This CDR3 reads CASSLAPRRSSYNEQFF. The CDR3 coding sequence is TGTGCCAGCAGCTTGGCCCCGCGGCGGAGCTCCTACAATGAGCAGTTCTTC.

This clone has more than one count but fewer than ten. This chain uses TRBV7-2 with TRBJ2-2; D is undetermined. V lost 1 base, J lost 0 bases, and 9 bases lay in between. The CDR3 contains 16 residues. Germline lookup yields CDR1 SGHTA and CDR2 FQGNSA. CDR3 coding DNA: TGTGCCAGCAGCTTAGTGGCCATCGCGAACACCGGGGAGCTGTTTTTT. This codes for CASSLVAIANTGELFF. The full variable domain, completed using reference TRBV7-2 and TRBJ2-2, is GAGVSQSPSNKVTEKGKDVELRCDPISGHTALYWYRQSLGQGLEFLIYFQGNSAPDKSGLPSDRFSAERTGGSVSTLTIQRTQQEDSAVYLCASSLVAIANTGELFFGEGSRLTVL.

This chain joins TRBV5-1 and TRBJ2-2; possibly TRBD1 or TRBD2 for D (5 bases each). Trimming stripped 7 bases from V and 1 base from J, with 11 bases between. Germline CDR1 SGHRS, CDR2 YFSETQ. This CDR3 contains 14 residues. CDR3 protein: CASGTAVNTGELFF. CDR3 DNA sequence: TGCGCCAGCGGGACGGCGGTGAACACCGGGGAGCTGTTTTTT.

This chain joins TRBV6-6 and TRBJ1-2; D ambiguous. The V gene lost 0 bases and the J gene lost 3 bases, with 5 bases spanning the gap. Germline assignment: CDR1 MNHNY and CDR2 SVGAGI (reference sequence). This CDR3 is built from 13 residues. For the CDR3, the DNA is TGTGCCAGCAGTTACTCGACGTACTATGGCTACACCTTC. This encodes CASSYSTYYGYTF.

The chain combines TRBV6-1 with TRBJ2-1; 13 positions agree with TRBD2. V shed 1 base, J shed 6 bases, and the junction held 0 bases outside the gene matches. The CDR3 covers 15 residues. CDR1 and CDR2 (germline): MNHNS, SASEGT. The CDR3 DNA reads as TGTGCCAGCAGTGAAGGGACTAGCGGGAGCAATGAGCAGTTCTTC. Its translation: CASSEGTSGSNEQFF.

The J gene is TRBJ1-2, the V gene TRBV29-1; D unresolved. In germline, CDR1 is SQVTM, CDR2 ANQGSEA. The CDR3 has 12 amino acids. Trimming took off 0 bases at V and 2 bases at J, with 4 bases between the two ends. The CDR3 DNA reads as TGCAGCGTTGAAGACCAGAACTATGGCTACACCTTC. Its translation: CSVEDQNYGYTF.

CDR3 nucleotides: TGTGCCAGCAGTTACGAGGGGTCGCCTAGGGGAAACACCATATATTTT. It encodes CASSYEGSPRGNTIYF. The chain carries TRBV6-6 and TRBJ1-3; maybe TRBD1 (5 bases). V gave up 2 bases and J gave up 4 bases, with 15 bases separating them. CDR1 MNHNY and CDR2 SVGAGI come from the germline V gene (reference sequence). The CDR3 runs to 16 residues.

The CDR3 DNA sequence: TGTGCCAGCAGTTTATTCGGCGAGAGCGGGAGGCAGTATTTT. Translated: CASSLFGESGRQYF. This rearrangement joins TRBV27 to TRBJ2-3, with 8 bases aligning to TRBD2. The CDR3 is 14 residues long. Per germline, CDR1 MNHEY and CDR2 SMNVEV (reference sequence). V was clipped by 1 base and J by 11 bases; unmatched bases: 8.

The V call is TRBV5-1, the J call TRBJ2-1; maybe TRBD2 (7 bases). CDR1 is SGHRS, CDR2 YFSETQ, per germline. This CDR3 contains 17 residues. Trimming cost V 3 bases and J 3 bases, with 19 bases left between them. Here the CDR3 reads CASSSRLGGGGYNEQFF. CDR3 DNA sequence: TGCGCCAGCAGCTCGCGCCTTGGAGGGGGGGGCTACAATGAGCAGTTCTTC.

The chain employs TRBV5-6 and TRBJ2-1, with unresolved D. Germline values: CDR1 SGHDT, CDR2 YYEEEE. This CDR3 region has 13 residues. Trimming cost V 4 bases and J 8 bases, with 13 bases left between them. The CDR3 DNA sequence: TGTGCCAGCAGCCCAAAGTTGTGGCATGAGCAGTTCTTC. Translating gives CASSPKLWHEQFF.

V usage is TRBV28 and J usage is TRBJ1-5, with a tentative D call TRBD1 (5 bases). This CDR3 contains 14 residues. Germline-derived CDR1 and CDR2 are MDHEN and SYDVKM. V shed 5 bases and J shed 9 bases, with 17 bases lying between them. The chain's CDR3 is CASSRPPGGRPQHF. Written as DNA, the CDR3 is TGTGCCAGCAGTCGCCCCCCGGGGGGTAGGCCCCAGCATTTT.

This clone was counted once. The V call is TRBV15, the J call TRBJ1-4, with TRBD1 matching over 8 bases. Germline assignment: CDR1 LNHNV and CDR2 YYDKDF (reference sequence). The trim removed 2 bases at V and 5 bases at J, leaving 7 bases unmatched. This CDR3 has 16 residues. DNA of the CDR3: TGTGCCACCAGCAGACAAGAGGGGACAGGAAATGAAAAACTGTTTTTT. Protein sequence: CATSRQEGTGNEKLFF.

This clone showed up just once. For the CDR3, the DNA is TGTGCCACCAGCAGAGAAGGGGTAGTACAGGCCCAAAAACTGTTTTTT. Translated: CATSREGVVQAQKLFF. J is TRBJ1-4 and V is TRBV15; weak D call: TRBD1 (5 bases). The V end lost 0 bases, the J end lost 9 bases, and 17 bases lay between the germline ends. Germline CDR1 LNHNV, CDR2 YYDKDF (reference sequence). This CDR3 region has 16 residues.

This clone was seen just once. This chain links TRBV6-4 with TRBJ1-2; perhaps TRBD1 as D (6 bases). This CDR3 has 11 residues. CDR1 and CDR2 (germline): MRHNA, SNTAGT. The V gene lost 10 bases and the J gene lost 4 bases, with 10 bases spanning the gap. The CDR3 spells CANDRSYGYTF. The CDR3 DNA reads TGTGCCAACGACAGGTCCTATGGCTACACCTTC.

V is TRBV6-1 and J is TRBJ1-3, with D unresolved. Germline V lookup: CDR1 MNHNS, CDR2 SASEGT. Trimming took off 4 bases at V and 0 bases at J, with 13 bases between the two ends. The CDR3 is 16 amino acids. The chain's CDR3 is CASSGDGPLSGNTIYF. In DNA, the CDR3 is TGTGCCAGCAGTGGAGACGGACCCCTCTCTGGAAACACCATATATTTT.

The chain combines TRBV5-3 with TRBJ2-3; no firm D call. TRBV5-3 is reported as an ORF; its role is uncertain. The CDR3 length is 13 residues. Trimming shortened V by 1 base and J by 5 bases, and 8 bases separated the two germline ends. CDR3 loop: CARSLSAGDTQYF. The CDR3 bases are TGTGCCAGAAGCTTGTCTGCTGGAGATACGCAGTATTTT.

This clone was detected a few times. The chain carries TRBV28 and TRBJ2-7; the match to TRBD1 covers 10 bases. CDR3 length equals 15 residues. Germline CDR1 MDHEN, CDR2 SYDVKM. Trimming removed 8 bases from V and 5 bases from J; junction bases left unmatched: 12. This chain's CDR3 is CASGSRDRGDDEQYF. The CDR3 coding sequence is TGTGCCAGCGGAAGCCGGGACAGGGGCGACGACGAGCAGTACTTC.

The chain recombines TRBV19 with TRBJ1-1; 8 positions match TRBD1. V lost 2 bases and J lost 1; bases outside the gene matches: 6. Germline V gene sequence: CDR1 LNHDA, CDR2 SQIVND (reference sequence). This CDR3 is built from 16 residues. The DNA for the CDR3 is TGTGCCAGTAGTATACGCGGACAGGGCAAGAACACTGAAGCTTTCTTT. Translating gives CASSIRGQGKNTEAFF.

The V gene is TRBV28, the J gene TRBJ2-7; D is ambiguous. Germline assignment: CDR1 MDHEN and CDR2 SYDVKM. With 6 bases removed from V and 5 bases from J, the gap between germline ends came to 20 bases. The CDR3 consists of 15 residues. CDR3 amino acids: CASSLAQPPLNEQYF. In nucleotides, the CDR3 is TGTGCCAGCAGCCTGGCACAACCCCCCCTAAACGAGCAGTACTTC.

This clone appeared a single time. The gene calls are TRBV11-3 and TRBJ2-1, with TRBD2 as a possible D gene (6 bases). Trimming pared 5 bases from V and 4 bases from J, leaving 15 bases between. The CDR3 totals 15 residues. The germline gives CDR1 SGHNT, CDR2 YENEEA. The CDR3 loop is CASSPRLVGYNEQFF. The CDR3 nucleotides read TGTGCCAGCAGCCCTCGACTAGTAGGTTACAATGAGCAGTTCTTC.

This sequence joins TRBV10-3 and TRBJ1-2; 7 bases are shared with TRBD1. V was pared by 7 bases and J by 8 bases, with 10 bases of the junction left unmatched. The CDR3 length is 13 residues. Germline lookup yields CDR1 ENHRY and CDR2 SYGVKD. The CDR3 sequence is CAIKADRHKGYTF. CDR3 sequence (DNA): TGTGCCATCAAGGCGGACAGGCATAAAGGCTACACCTTC.

The chain links TRBV2 to TRBJ2-7, with D possibly being TRBD1 (7 bases). Germline loops: CDR1 SNHLY, CDR2 FYNNEI. V lost 6 bases, J lost 3 bases, and 15 bases lay in between. The CDR3 sequence is 14 residues long. The CDR3 DNA follows: TGTGCCAGCAGCCGACAGGGAGGACTCTACGAGCAGTACTTC. Its protein product is CASSRQGGLYEQYF.

The rearrangement joins TRBV5-6 to TRBJ1-4; no firm D call. There are 15 residues in the CDR3. The V end was cut by 1 base, the J end by 0 bases, with 7 bases between. Per germline, CDR1 SGHDT and CDR2 YYEEEE. CDR3 region: CASSLPGATNEKLFF. The DNA for the CDR3 is TGTGCCAGCAGCTTGCCAGGCGCAACTAATGAAAAACTGTTTTTT. Variable domain in full (rest from reference TRBV5-6 and TRBJ1-4): DAGVTQSPTHLIKTRGQQVTLRCSPKSGHDTVSWYQQALGQGPQFIFQYYEEEERQRGNFPDRFSGHQFPNYSSELNVNALLLGDSALYLCASSLPGATNEKLFFGSGTQLSVL.

This sequence joins TRBV11-1 and TRBJ2-7; maybe TRBD2 (5 bases). The V gene lost 5 bases and the J gene lost 4 bases, with 15 bases spanning the gap. CDR3 size: 14 residues. The germline gives CDR1 SGHAT, CDR2 FQDESV (reference sequence). The CDR3 DNA reads as TGTGCCAGCAGCCAAACCGGGAAGCTTTACGAGCAGTACTTC. Protein sequence: CASSQTGKLYEQYF.